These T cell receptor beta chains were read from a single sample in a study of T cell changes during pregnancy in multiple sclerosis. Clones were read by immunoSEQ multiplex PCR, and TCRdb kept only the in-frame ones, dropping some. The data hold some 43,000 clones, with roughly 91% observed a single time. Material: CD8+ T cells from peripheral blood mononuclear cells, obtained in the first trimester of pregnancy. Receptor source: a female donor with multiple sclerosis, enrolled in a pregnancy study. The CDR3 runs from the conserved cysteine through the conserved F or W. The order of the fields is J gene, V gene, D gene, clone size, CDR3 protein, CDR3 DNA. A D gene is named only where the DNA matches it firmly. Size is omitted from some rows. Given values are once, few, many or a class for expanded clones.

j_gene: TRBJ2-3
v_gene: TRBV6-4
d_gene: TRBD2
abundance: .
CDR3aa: CASSDSSGGAVDTQYF
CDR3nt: TGTGCCAGCAGTGACTCCAGCGGGGGGGCGGTAGATACGCAGTATTTT

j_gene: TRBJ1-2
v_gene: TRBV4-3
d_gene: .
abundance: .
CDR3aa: CASSQDRGSGYGYTF
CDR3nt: TGCGCCAGCAGCCAAGATCGGGGGTCGGGCTATGGCTACACCTTC

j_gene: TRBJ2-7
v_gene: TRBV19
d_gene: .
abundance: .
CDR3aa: CASSIDILGPHSYEQYF
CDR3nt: TGTGCCAGTAGTATAGACATTTTGGGGCCCCACTCCTACGAGCAGTACTTC

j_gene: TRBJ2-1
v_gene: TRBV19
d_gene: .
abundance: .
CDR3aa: CASSPPGGRMEWDNEQFF
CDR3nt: TGTGCCAGTAGTCCCCCGGGGGGCAGAATGGAATGGGACAATGAGCAGTTCTTC

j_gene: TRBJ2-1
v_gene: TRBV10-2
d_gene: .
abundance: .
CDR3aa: CASEGESLDEQFF
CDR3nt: TGCGCCAGCGAGGGCGAGAGCCTGGATGAGCAGTTCTTC

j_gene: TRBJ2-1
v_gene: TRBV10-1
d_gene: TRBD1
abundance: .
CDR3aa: CASSEPDRYNEQFF
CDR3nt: TGCGCCAGCAGTGAACCGGACAGGTACAATGAGCAGTTCTTC

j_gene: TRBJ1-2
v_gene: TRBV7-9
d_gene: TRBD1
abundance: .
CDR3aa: CASSFPGQGAGGYTF
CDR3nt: TGTGCCAGCAGCTTCCCGGGACAGGGGGCTGGTGGCTACACCTTC

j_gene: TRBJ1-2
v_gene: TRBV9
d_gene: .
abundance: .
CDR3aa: CASSELSRDGNGYTF
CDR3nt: TGTGCCAGCAGCGAACTATCCAGGGATGGTAATGGCTACACCTTC

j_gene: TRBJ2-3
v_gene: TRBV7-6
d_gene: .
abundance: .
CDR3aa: CASSLAGLPTDTQYF
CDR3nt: TGTGCCAGCAGCTTAGCGGGGCTCCCCACAGATACGCAGTATTTT

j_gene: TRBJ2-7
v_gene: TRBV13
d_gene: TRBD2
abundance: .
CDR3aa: CASSFLAGPYEQYF
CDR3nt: TGTGCCAGCAGCTTTCTAGCGGGGCCCTACGAGCAGTACTTC

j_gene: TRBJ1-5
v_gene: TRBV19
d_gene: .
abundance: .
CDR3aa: CASSIGHYSNQPQHF
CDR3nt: TGTGCCAGTAGTATTGGACATTATAGCAATCAGCCCCAGCATTTT

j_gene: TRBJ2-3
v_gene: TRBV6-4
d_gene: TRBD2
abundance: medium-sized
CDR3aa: CASSERGSSSTDTQYF
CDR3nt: TGTGCCAGCTCTGAGCGGGGGTCCTCTAGCACAGATACGCAGTATTTT